This entry lists 30 T cell receptor beta chains sequenced from one sample in a study of HIV-infected patients and healthy controls. Alpha and beta constant-region primers primed reverse transcription of 400 to 650 ng RNA. Using multiplexing indices, alpha and beta chain libraries were generated apart by chain-specific third strand synthesis. MiXCR, applied by TCRdb to the 5' RACE reads, yields one record per CDR3 protein. The repertoire holds under 10,000 distinct CDR3 sequences, with around 5.4% as singletons. No cell fractionation was done, so the repertoire covers all unsorted peripheral blood T cells. The sequenced sample consisted of blood. The receptors derive from an adult in good health.

This clonotype came up many times. The chain employs TRBV5-1 and TRBJ2-1, with 11 bases identical to TRBD2. In germline, CDR1 is SGHRS, CDR2 YFSETQ. This CDR3 is 17 amino acids long. V shed 2 bases and J 4 bases; nucleotides not matched to a gene: 8. The CDR3 loop is CASSFGLAGRPYNEQFF. The CDR3 region has the DNA TGCGCCAGCAGCTTCGGACTAGCGGGCCGCCCTTACAATGAGCAGTTCTTC. Full variable domain (rest looked up from reference TRBV5-1 and TRBJ2-1): KAGVTQTPRYLIKTRGQQVTLSCSPISGHRSVSWYQQTPGQGLQFLFEYFSETQRNKGNFPGRFSGRQFSNSRSEMNVSTLELGDSALYLCASSFGLAGRPYNEQFFGPGTRLTVL.

This clonotype was detected many times. The CDR3, as DNA: TGTGCCAGCAGCTCCATGACAGGGAATGAAGCTTTCTTT. Translation gives CASSSMTGNEAFF. The chain has TRBV5-5 and TRBJ1-1; the match to TRBD1 covers 7 bases. There are 13 residues in the CDR3. Germline loops: CDR1 SGHKS, CDR2 YYEKEE (reference sequence). The V gene end was trimmed by 3 bases and the J gene end by 7 bases; junction bases not matched to a gene: 6. Together with reference TRBV5-5 and TRBJ1-1, the CDR3 gives the full variable domain: DAGVTQSPTHLIKTRGQQVTLRCSPISGHKSVSWYQQVLGQGPQFIFQYYEKEERGRGNFPDRFSARQFPNYSSELNVNALLLGDSALYLCASSSMTGNEAFFGQGTRLTVV.

This chain uses TRBV12-3 or TRBV12-4 with TRBJ2-1; no definite D call. V was cut by 6 bases and J by 8 bases, with 20 bases left in between. This CDR3 comprises 15 residues. CDR3: CASSFRYSHLDEQFF. The DNA of the CDR3 is TGTGCCAGCAGCTTCCGATACTCCCATCTCGATGAGCAGTTCTTC.

By share, this clonotype ranks as medium-sized (0.01 to 0.1%). The V and J genes are TRBV20-1 and TRBJ2-5; 8 bases map to TRBD1. With V trimmed by 5 bases and J by 5 bases, 7 bases remained unmatched. This CDR3 is 13 amino acids long. Germline CDR1 is DFQATT and CDR2 is SNEGSKA (reference sequence). CDR3 sequence reads: CSASGTGGETQYF. The CDR3 DNA reads as TGCAGTGCTTCCGGGACAGGTGGGGAGACCCAGTACTTC.

In its sample, this clonotype ranks as medium-sized. V is TRBV6-5 and J is TRBJ2-3; tentatively, D is TRBD2 (6 bases). Germline CDR1 and CDR2: MNHEY and SVGAGI. This CDR3 is built from 15 residues. V was pared by 5 bases and J by 2 bases, with 14 bases between. The CDR3: CASSPGVSLTDTQYF. The CDR3, as DNA: TGTGCCAGCAGTCCGGGAGTTTCCCTCACAGATACGCAGTATTTT.

Relative to its sample, this clonotype is medium-sized (0.01 to 0.1%). The chain is built from TRBV10-3 and TRBJ1-5; tentatively, D is TRBD1 (5 bases). The germline V and J ends were trimmed by 2 bases and 11 bases, with 10 bases remaining between them. Per germline, CDR1 ENHRY and CDR2 SYGVKD. The CDR3 runs 12 residues. The CDR3, as DNA: TGTGCCATCAGTGAGCCGGGGGGGGCCCAGCATTTT. As protein: CAISEPGGAQHF.

This clonotype was seen repeatedly, ten times or more. The J gene is TRBJ1-3, the V gene TRBV6-6; possible D gene TRBD1, 6 bases. This CDR3 contains 14 residues. V dropped 6 bases and J dropped 0 bases, with 9 bases sitting between them. CDR1 is MNHNY, CDR2 SVGAGI, per germline (reference sequence). The CDR3 nucleotides are TGTGCCAGCAGGGAACAGGGCTCTGGAAACACCATATATTTT. Amino acids: CASREQGSGNTIYF.

This clonotype showed up many times. This chain joins TRBV6-4 and TRBJ2-1, with D perhaps given as TRBD1 or TRBD2 (5 bases each). The CDR3 totals 16 residues. The germline gives CDR1 MRHNA, CDR2 SNTAGT. V dropped 6 bases and J dropped 5 bases, with 20 bases sitting between them. The chain's CDR3 is CASSPPGTWIDNEQFF. In DNA form, the CDR3 reads TGTGCCAGCAGCCCCCCGGGGACCTGGATCGACAATGAGCAGTTCTTC.

This clonotype has at least ten counts. V is TRBV5-1 and J is TRBJ2-7; no reliable D call. The CDR3 sequence is 12 residues long. Per the germline V gene, CDR1 is SGHRS and CDR2 is YFSETQ. V was clipped by 0 bases and J by 4 bases, with 5 bases between them. The CDR3 sequence: CASSLDGYEQYF. CDR3 sequence (DNA): TGCGCCAGCAGCTTGGACGGGTACGAGCAGTACTTC.

This clonotype was detected ten times or more. V usage is TRBV6-6 and J usage is TRBJ2-5, with D unclear. V was pared by 0 bases and J by 4 bases, with 6 bases between. The CDR3 runs to 13 residues. In germline, CDR1 is MNHNY, CDR2 SVGAGI (reference sequence). The DNA for the CDR3 is TGTGCCAGCAGTTACTCTCCCTCAGAGACCCAGTACTTC. The encoded protein is CASSYSPSETQYF.

In its sample, this clonotype was seen many times. This chain connects TRBV7-2 to TRBJ2-1, with D possibly being TRBD1 (5 bases). The germline V and J ends were trimmed by 5 bases and 9 bases, with 14 bases remaining between them. The CDR3 is made up of 13 amino acids. CDR1 is SGHTA and CDR2 is FQGNSA in the germline V gene. CDR3 coding DNA: TGTGCCAGCAGCCGTCCTCAGGGCGGTGAGCAGTTCTTC. Translating gives CASSRPQGGEQFF. Together with reference TRBV7-2 and TRBJ2-1, the CDR3 gives the full variable domain: GAGVSQSPSNKVTEKGKDVELRCDPISGHTALYWYRQSLGQGLEFLIYFQGNSAPDKSGLPSDRFSAERTGGSVSTLTIQRTQQEDSAVYLCASSRPQGGEQFFGPGTRLTVL.

This clonotype was seen many times. The rearrangement joins TRBV5-4 to TRBJ2-2; D possibly corresponds to TRBD1 (6 bases). From germline, CDR1 is SGHNT and CDR2 YYREEE (reference sequence). The V gene lost 1 base and the J gene lost 1 base, with 8 bases spanning the gap. This CDR3 spans 15 amino acids. CDR3 bases: TGTGCCAGCAGCTTGATGACAGGGAACACCGGGGAGCTGTTTTTT. It is translated as CASSLMTGNTGELFF. Based on the CDR3 plus reference TRBV5-4 and TRBJ2-2, the full variable domain is ETGVTQSPTHLIKTRGQQVTLRCSSQSGHNTVSWYQQALGQGPQFIFQYYREEENGRGNFPPRFSGLQFPNYSSELNVNALELDDSALYLCASSLMTGNTGELFFGEGSRLTVL.

The rearrangement uses TRBV12-3 or TRBV12-4 and TRBJ1-4; 10 bases agree with TRBD1. V shed 6 bases, J shed 8 bases, and the junction held 9 bases outside the gene matches. The CDR3 consists of 15 residues. This CDR3 reads CASRPGTGEVEKLFF. Written as DNA, the CDR3 is TGTGCCAGCAGGCCCGGGACAGGGGAAGTGGAAAAACTGTTTTTT.

This clonotype was detected ten times or more. The chain couples TRBV11-2 to TRBJ2-2, with D perhaps TRBD2 (7 bases). Germline CDR1 and CDR2: SGHAT and FQNNGV. V was shortened by 3 bases and J by 1 base, with 12 bases between the two germline ends. This CDR3 comprises 16 residues. CDR3 amino acids: CASSFGGGGNTGELFF. The CDR3 DNA follows: TGTGCCAGCAGCTTTGGGGGCGGGGGGAACACCGGGGAGCTGTTTTTT.

By share, this clonotype counts as medium-sized. This chain joins TRBV28 and TRBJ2-7; D unclear. The germline gives CDR1 MDHEN, CDR2 SYDVKM. This CDR3 contains 15 residues. Trimming cost V 5 bases and J 0 bases, with 14 bases left between them. CDR3 loop: CASSPPAPSSYEQYF. The CDR3 region has the DNA TGTGCCAGCAGTCCCCCCGCTCCAAGCTCCTACGAGCAGTACTTC.

In its sample, this clonotype was seen many times. CDR3 region: CASSHGSGAQPQHF. The CDR3, as DNA: TGTGCCAGCAGCCACGGGTCAGGGGCTCAGCCCCAGCATTTT. The chain combines TRBV6-6 with TRBJ1-5; D perhaps matches TRBD1 (6 bases). The V end was cut by 6 bases, the J end by 6 bases, with 15 bases between. Germline CDR1 reads MNHNY; CDR2 reads SVGAGI (reference sequence). CDR3 length equals 14 residues.

This clonotype was seen a few times. The chain employs TRBV30 and TRBJ2-2; D tentatively fits TRBD1 or TRBD2 (6 bases each). Trimming pared 4 bases from V and 3 bases from J, leaving 15 bases between. In germline, CDR1 is GTSNPN, CDR2 SVGIG (reference sequence). CDR3 size: 15 residues. CDR3: CAWKGGRGDTGELFF. In nucleotides, the CDR3 is TGTGCCTGGAAAGGGGGGCGCGGAGACACCGGGGAGCTGTTTTTT.

This chain links TRBV7-2 with TRBJ2-3, with D possibly TRBD2 on 6 matching bases. This CDR3 is 14 amino acids long. Germline values: CDR1 SGHTA, CDR2 FQGNSA. Trimming removed 0 bases from V and 6 bases from J, with 10 bases in between. CDR3 sequence reads: CASSLAGTLDTQYF. Here the CDR3 DNA reads TGTGCCAGCAGCTTAGCTGGGACTCTTGATACGCAGTATTTT. The full variable domain, in which reference TRBV7-2 and TRBJ2-3 provide the parts outside the CDR3, is GAGVSQSPSNKVTEKGKDVELRCDPISGHTALYWYRQSLGQGLEFLIYFQGNSAPDKSGLPSDRFSAERTGGSVSTLTIQRTQQEDSAVYLCASSLAGTLDTQYFGPGTRLTVL.

This clonotype appeared many times. The J gene is TRBJ2-3, the V gene TRBV7-8; 8 bases are a match to TRBD2. CDR1 and CDR2 from the germline V gene are SGHVS and FQNEAQ. The CDR3 covers 13 residues. J gave up 4 bases and V 5 bases, and 2 bases lay outside the gene matches. CDR3 sequence reads: CASSLLAADTQYF. The CDR3 DNA reads as TGTGCCAGCAGCCTACTAGCGGCAGATACGCAGTATTTT.

This clonotype was recorded at least ten times. The V and J genes are TRBV20-1 and TRBJ2-5; tentatively, D is TRBD1 (6 bases). Germline assignment: CDR1 DFQATT and CDR2 SNEGSKA (reference sequence). The CDR3 covers 13 residues. Trimming removed 5 bases at V and 3 bases at J, with 13 bases between. The CDR3 reads CSAHRGGEETQYF. The CDR3 coding sequence is TGCAGTGCTCATAGAGGGGGAGAAGAGACCCAGTACTTC.

This clonotype was seen repeatedly, ten times or more. The chain employs TRBV15 and TRBJ2-7, with D possibly being TRBD1 (5 bases). Trimming stripped 0 bases from V and 0 bases from J, with 6 bases between. CDR1 is LNHNV and CDR2 is YYDKDF in the germline V gene (reference sequence). The CDR3 is 14 residues long. CDR3 nucleotide sequence: TGTGCCACCAGCAGAGACAGGGCCTCCTACGAGCAGTACTTC. Translated, it gives CATSRDRASYEQYF. Full variable domain (outside the CDR3, taken from reference TRBV15 and TRBJ2-7): DAMVIQNPRYQVTQFGKPVTLSCSQTLNHNVMYWYQQKSSQAPKLLFHYYDKDFNNEADTPDNFQSRRPNTSFCFLDIRSPGLGDTAMYLCATSRDRASYEQYFGPGTRLTVT.

This clonotype came up a few times. The chain uses TRBV15 and TRBJ2-3; D remains unclear. Deletions cut 8 bases from V and 3 bases from J, with 12 bases between. Per the germline V gene, CDR1 is LNHNV and CDR2 is YYDKDF (reference sequence). This CDR3 has 13 amino acids. The chain's CDR3 is CATEDGFTDTQYF. CDR3 sequence (DNA): TGTGCCACCGAGGACGGGTTTACAGATACGCAGTATTTT. The variable domain in full, with the rest retrieved from reference TRBV15 and TRBJ2-3, is DAMVIQNPRYQVTQFGKPVTLSCSQTLNHNVMYWYQQKSSQAPKLLFHYYDKDFNNEADTPDNFQSRRPNTSFCFLDIRSPGLGDTAMYLCATEDGFTDTQYFGPGTRLTVL.

This clonotype is medium-sized within its sample. The rearrangement joins TRBV3-1 to TRBJ2-7; 13 bases are shared with TRBD2. J lost 4 bases, V lost 4 bases, and 7 bases had no gene match. The CDR3 extends over 16 amino acids. Germline V gives CDR1 LGHDT, CDR2 YNNKEL (reference sequence). The CDR3 spells CASSPRTSGGTYEQYF. CDR3 sequence (DNA): TGTGCCAGCAGCCCACGGACTAGCGGGGGTACATACGAGCAGTACTTC.

This clonotype was recorded at least ten times. The chain recombines TRBV5-4 with TRBJ2-2, with unresolved D. The germline V and J ends were trimmed by 4 bases and 0 bases, with 13 bases remaining between them. CDR1 and CDR2 from the germline V gene are SGHNT and YYREEE (reference sequence). The CDR3 spans 16 residues. CDR3 sequence reads: CASSIGPFANTGELFF. CDR3 nucleotide sequence: TGTGCCAGCAGCATCGGGCCGTTCGCGAACACCGGGGAGCTGTTTTTT.

The sample holds a few counts of this clonotype. V is TRBV4-1 and J is TRBJ1-2; a weak D match, TRBD1 (5 bases). This CDR3 comprises 13 residues. V lost 3 bases, J lost 4 bases, and 9 bases lay in between. CDR1 MGHRA and CDR2 YSYEKL come from the germline V gene. The CDR3 spells CASSQRQSYGYTF. The CDR3 region has the DNA TGCGCCAGCAGCCAGAGACAGAGCTATGGCTACACCTTC.

By share of the sample, this clonotype is medium-sized. The chain employs TRBV25-1 and TRBJ2-5; 9 bases are a match to TRBD2. The trim removed 6 bases at V and 5 bases at J, leaving 4 bases unmatched. CDR3 length: 13 amino acids. Germline V CDR1 and CDR2: MGHDK, SYGVNS. CDR3 bases: TGTGCCAGCAGCCGCAGCGGGAGGGAGACCCAGTACTTC. This encodes CASSRSGRETQYF.

By share, this clonotype counts as medium-sized (0.01 to 0.1%). The gene calls are TRBV7-8 and TRBJ1-2; 11 bases fit TRBD1. This CDR3 comprises 15 residues. V shed 0 bases, J shed 4 bases, and the junction held 1 base outside the gene matches. Germline V lookup: CDR1 SGHVS, CDR2 FQNEAQ. CDR3 nucleotide sequence: TGTGCCAGCAGCTTAGCGGGGACAGGGGGCTATGGCTACACCTTC. Its translation: CASSLAGTGGYGYTF.

By its share, this clonotype is medium-sized. This chain connects TRBV11-2 to TRBJ2-7; D gene unclear. Between the trimmed V and J ends, which lost 8 bases and 2 bases, there was a span of 19 bases. Germline CDR1 is SGHAT and CDR2 is FQNNGV. The CDR3 spans 15 residues. CDR3 sequence (DNA): TGTGCCAGCGTTAGAGGATCAGGCCTTCCCTACGAGCAGTACTTC. This sequence encodes CASVRGSGLPYEQYF.

The chain joins TRBV11-2 to TRBJ1-2; 8 nucleotides agree with TRBD1. CDR1 is SGHAT, CDR2 FQNNGV, per germline. Unmatched junction bases numbered 15, after V lost 5 bases and J lost 4 bases. This CDR3 spans 17 amino acids. The CDR3 loop reads CASSHRRGQGGLYGYTF. The CDR3 coding sequence is TGTGCCAGCAGCCATAGACGTGGACAGGGAGGGCTCTATGGCTACACCTTC.

Relative to its sample, this clonotype is medium-sized. J is TRBJ2-7 and V is TRBV29-1, with 7 nucleotides matching TRBD1. This CDR3 has 16 residues. The V and J ends lost 0 bases and 2 bases, in that order; junction bases with no gene match: 10. Germline assignment: CDR1 SQVTM and CDR2 ANQGSEA. CDR3 amino acids: CSVEDTGVYPTYEQYF. In DNA, the CDR3 is TGCAGCGTTGAAGATACAGGGGTTTACCCTACCTACGAGCAGTACTTC.